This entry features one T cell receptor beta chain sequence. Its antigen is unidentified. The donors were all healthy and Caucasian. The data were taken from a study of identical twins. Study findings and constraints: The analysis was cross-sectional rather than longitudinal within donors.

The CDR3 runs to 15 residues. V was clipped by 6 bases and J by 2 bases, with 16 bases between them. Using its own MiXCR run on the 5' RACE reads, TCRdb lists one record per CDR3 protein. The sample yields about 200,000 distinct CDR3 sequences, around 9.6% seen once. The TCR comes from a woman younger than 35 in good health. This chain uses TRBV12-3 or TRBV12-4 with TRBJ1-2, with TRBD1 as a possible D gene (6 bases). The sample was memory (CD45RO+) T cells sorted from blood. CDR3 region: CASRGIGQINYGYTF. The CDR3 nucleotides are TGTGCCAGCAGGGGTATTGGACAGATAAACTATGGCTACACCTTC.